The clone carrying this TCR beta chain was observed a handful of times. Its cognate antigen is unknown. A far larger clone is one base from this, pointing to a likely read error. The germline V gene has CDR1 SGHRS and CDR2 YFSETQ. This CDR3 is 13 amino acids long. Donors comprised only Caucasian adults living in Nashville, Tennessee. The data are from a study of shared clonotypes between healthy human individuals. Overall study: The cohort had two women and a few men, ages 18 to 49. Study results and caveats: The low donor count limited represented genetic and exposure-history diversity.

The assay was immunoSEQ multiplex PCR, and TCRdb's table has in-frame clones only and misses some. The data show some 530,000 clones, over 75% seen once. The chain has TRBV5-1 and TRBJ1-5; D call uncertain. This TCR was recovered from a woman aged 35 to 49 in good health. Some clones in this sample may be carry-over from other donors' samples. Sequencing used PBMCs. CDR3 DNA sequence: TGCGCCAGCAGCTTGGACCCCAATCGGCCCCAGCATTTT. It specifies CASSLDPNRPQHF.